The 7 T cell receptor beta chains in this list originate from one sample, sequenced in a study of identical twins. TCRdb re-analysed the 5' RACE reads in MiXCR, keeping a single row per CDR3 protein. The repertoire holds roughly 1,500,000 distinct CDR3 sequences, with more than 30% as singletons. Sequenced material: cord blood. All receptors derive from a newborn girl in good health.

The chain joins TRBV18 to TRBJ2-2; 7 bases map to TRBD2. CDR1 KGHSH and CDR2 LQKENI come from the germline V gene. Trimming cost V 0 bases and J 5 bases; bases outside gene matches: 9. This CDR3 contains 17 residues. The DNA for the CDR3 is TGTGCCAGCTCACCACCGTCCTCCCGCGGGGGTACCGGGGAGCTGTTTTTT. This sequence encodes CASSPPSSRGGTGELFF.

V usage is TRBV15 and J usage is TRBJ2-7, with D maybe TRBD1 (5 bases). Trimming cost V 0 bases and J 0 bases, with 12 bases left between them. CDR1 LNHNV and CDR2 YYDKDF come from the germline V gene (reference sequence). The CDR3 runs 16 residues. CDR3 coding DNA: TGTGCCACCAGCAGAGAAGCCCCGACAGACTCCTACGAGCAGTACTTC. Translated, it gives CATSREAPTDSYEQYF. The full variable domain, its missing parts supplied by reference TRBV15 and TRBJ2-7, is DAMVIQNPRYQVTQFGKPVTLSCSQTLNHNVMYWYQQKSSQAPKLLFHYYDKDFNNEADTPDNFQSRRPNTSFCFLDIRSPGLGDTAMYLCATSREAPTDSYEQYFGPGTRLTVT.

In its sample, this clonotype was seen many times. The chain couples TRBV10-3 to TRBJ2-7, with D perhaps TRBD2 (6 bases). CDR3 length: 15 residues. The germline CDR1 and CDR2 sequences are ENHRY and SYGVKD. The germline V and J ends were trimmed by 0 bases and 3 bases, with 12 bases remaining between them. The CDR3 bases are TGTGCCATCAGTGAGTCGGTGGACGGGAGCTACGAGCAGTACTTC. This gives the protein CAISESVDGSYEQYF.

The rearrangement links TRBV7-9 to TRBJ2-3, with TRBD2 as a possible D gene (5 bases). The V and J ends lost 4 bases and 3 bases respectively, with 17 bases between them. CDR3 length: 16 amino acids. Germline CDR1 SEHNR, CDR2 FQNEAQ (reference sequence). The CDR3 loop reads CASSSGPRAGTDTQYF. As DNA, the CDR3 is TGTGCCAGCAGCTCCGGCCCCCGCGCGGGTACAGATACGCAGTATTTT.

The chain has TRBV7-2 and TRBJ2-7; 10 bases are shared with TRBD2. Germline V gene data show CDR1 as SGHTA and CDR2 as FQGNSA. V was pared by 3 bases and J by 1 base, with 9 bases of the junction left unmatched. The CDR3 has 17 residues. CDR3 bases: TGTGCCAGCAGCTTTCGAGTAGCGGGGGGCTATTCCTACGAGCAGTACTTC. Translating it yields CASSFRVAGGYSYEQYF.

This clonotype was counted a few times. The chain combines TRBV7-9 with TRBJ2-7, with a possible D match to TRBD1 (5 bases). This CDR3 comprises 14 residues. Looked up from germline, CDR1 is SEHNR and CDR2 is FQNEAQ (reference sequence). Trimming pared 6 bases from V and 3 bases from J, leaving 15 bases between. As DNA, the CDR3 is TGTGCCAGCAGACACAGACCCGACAGCTACGAGCAGTACTTC. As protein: CASRHRPDSYEQYF. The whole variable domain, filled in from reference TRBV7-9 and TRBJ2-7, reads DTGVSQNPRHKITKRGQNVTFRCDPISEHNRLYWYRQTLGQGPEFLTYFQNEAQLEKSRLLSDRFSAERPKGSFSTLEIQRTEQGDSAMYLCASRHRPDSYEQYFGPGTRLTVT.

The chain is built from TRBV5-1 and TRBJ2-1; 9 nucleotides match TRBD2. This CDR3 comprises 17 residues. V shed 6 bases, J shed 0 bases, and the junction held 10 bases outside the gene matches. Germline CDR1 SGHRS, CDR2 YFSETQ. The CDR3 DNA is TGCGCCAGCAAATCAGGTCTAGCGGGGACCTCCTACAATGAGCAGTTCTTC. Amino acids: CASKSGLAGTSYNEQFF.